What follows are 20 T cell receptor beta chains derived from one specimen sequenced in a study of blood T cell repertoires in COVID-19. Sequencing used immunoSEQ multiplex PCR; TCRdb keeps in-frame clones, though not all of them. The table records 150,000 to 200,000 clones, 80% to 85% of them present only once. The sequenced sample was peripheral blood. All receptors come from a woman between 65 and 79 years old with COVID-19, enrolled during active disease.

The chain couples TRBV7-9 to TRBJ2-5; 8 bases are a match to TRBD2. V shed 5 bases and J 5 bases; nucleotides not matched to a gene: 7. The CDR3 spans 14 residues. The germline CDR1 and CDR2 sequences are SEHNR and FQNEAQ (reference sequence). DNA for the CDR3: TGTGCCAGCAGCAAAGGGCGGGAGGCGGAGACCCAGTACTTC. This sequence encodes CASSKGREAETQYF.

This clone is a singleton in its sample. As DNA, the CDR3 is TGCGCCAGCAGTGAGGAGCGGGAGAGGGACAATGAGCAGTTCTTC. Translating it yields CASSEERERDNEQFF. V is TRBV4-3 and J is TRBJ2-1; 8 positions match TRBD2. This CDR3 spans 15 amino acids. With 6 bases clipped from V and 5 bases from J, the junction kept 9 bases outside the gene matches. Germline loops: CDR1 LGHNA, CDR2 YSLEER.

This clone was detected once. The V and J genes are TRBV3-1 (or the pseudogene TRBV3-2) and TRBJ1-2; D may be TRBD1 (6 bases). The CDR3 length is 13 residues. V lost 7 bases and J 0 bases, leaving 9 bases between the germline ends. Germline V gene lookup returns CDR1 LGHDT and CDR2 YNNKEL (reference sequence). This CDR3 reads CASKSGANYGYTF. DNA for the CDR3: TGTGCCAGCAAGTCAGGGGCTAACTATGGCTACACCTTC.

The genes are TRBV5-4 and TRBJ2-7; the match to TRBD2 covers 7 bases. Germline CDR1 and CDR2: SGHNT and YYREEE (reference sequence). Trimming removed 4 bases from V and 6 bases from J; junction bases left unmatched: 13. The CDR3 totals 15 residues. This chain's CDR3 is CASSPGGSRFSEQYF. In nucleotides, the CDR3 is TGTGCCAGCAGCCCGGGGGGTAGCAGGTTCTCCGAGCAGTACTTC.

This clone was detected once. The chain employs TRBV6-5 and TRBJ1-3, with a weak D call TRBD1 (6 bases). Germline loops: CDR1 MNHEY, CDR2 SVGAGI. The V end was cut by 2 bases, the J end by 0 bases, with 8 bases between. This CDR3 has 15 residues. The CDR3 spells CASSYGGFSGNTIYF. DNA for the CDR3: TGTGCCAGCAGTTACGGGGGCTTCTCTGGAAACACCATATATTTT.

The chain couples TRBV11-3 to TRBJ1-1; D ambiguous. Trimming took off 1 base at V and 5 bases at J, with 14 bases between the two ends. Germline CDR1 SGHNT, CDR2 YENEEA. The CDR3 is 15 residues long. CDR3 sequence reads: CASSLALRRCTEAFF. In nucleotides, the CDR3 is TGTGCCAGCAGCTTAGCATTACGGAGGTGTACTGAAGCTTTCTTT.

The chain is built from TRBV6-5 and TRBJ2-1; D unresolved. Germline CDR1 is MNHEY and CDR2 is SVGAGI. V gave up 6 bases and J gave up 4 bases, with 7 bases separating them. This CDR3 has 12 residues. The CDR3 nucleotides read TGTGCCAGCAGAGCTAGTTACAATGAGCAGTTCTTC. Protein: CASRASYNEQFF.

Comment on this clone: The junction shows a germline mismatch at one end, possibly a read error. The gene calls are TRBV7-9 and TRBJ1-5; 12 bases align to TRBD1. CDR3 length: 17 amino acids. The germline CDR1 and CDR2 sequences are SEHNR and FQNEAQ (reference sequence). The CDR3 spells CANSLGTGGRDHQPQHF. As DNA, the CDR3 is TGTGCCAACAGCTTAGGGACAGGGGGCCGAGACCATCAGCCCCAGCATTTT.

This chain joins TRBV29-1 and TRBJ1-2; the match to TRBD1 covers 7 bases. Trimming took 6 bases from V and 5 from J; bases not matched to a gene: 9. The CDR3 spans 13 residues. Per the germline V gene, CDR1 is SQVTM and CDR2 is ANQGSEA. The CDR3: CSVGEGAGYGYTF. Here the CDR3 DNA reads TGCAGCGTCGGAGAGGGGGCTGGGTATGGCTACACCTTC.

The CDR3 here is CASSGSTGGVFGNTIYF. For the CDR3, the DNA is TGTGCCAGCAGTGGTTCGACAGGGGGCGTCTTTGGAAACACCATATATTTT. The V and J genes are TRBV6-1 and TRBJ1-3; 10 positions match TRBD1. Germline CDR1 reads MNHNS; CDR2 reads SASEGT. V shed 4 bases and J 3 bases; nucleotides not matched to a gene: 9. The CDR3 runs 17 residues.

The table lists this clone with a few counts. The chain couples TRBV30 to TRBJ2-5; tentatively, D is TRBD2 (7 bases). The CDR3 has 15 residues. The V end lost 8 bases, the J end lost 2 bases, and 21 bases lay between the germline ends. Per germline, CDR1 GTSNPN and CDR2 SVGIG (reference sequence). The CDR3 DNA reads TGTGCCGGTACCGACGGGGGGCTGGCACAAGAGACCCAGTACTTC. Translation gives CAGTDGGLAQETQYF. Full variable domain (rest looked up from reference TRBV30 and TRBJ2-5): SQTIHQWPATLVQPVGSPLSLECTVEGTSNPNLYWYRQAAGRGLQLLFYSVGIGQISSEVPQNLSASRPQDRQFILSSKKLLLSDSGFYLCAGTDGGLAQETQYFGPGTRLLVL.

CDR3 region: CSVVSSEQFF. The CDR3 region has the DNA TGCAGCGTTGTTTCCAGTGAGCAGTTCTTC. The chain recombines TRBV29-1 with TRBJ2-1; D remains unclear. Germline V gives CDR1 SQVTM, CDR2 ANQGSEA. The CDR3 sequence is 10 residues long. With 4 bases removed from V and 9 bases from J, the gap between germline ends came to 7 bases.

CDR3 sequence (DNA): TGTGCCAGCAGCCTACAGGGTTGGCACGAGACCCAGTACTTC. Protein product: CASSLQGWHETQYF. V usage is TRBV6-5 and J usage is TRBJ2-5, with D possibly matching TRBD1 (6 bases). This CDR3 is built from 14 residues. In germline, CDR1 is MNHEY, CDR2 SVGAGI. The V end lost 6 bases, the J end lost 5 bases, and 16 bases lay between the germline ends.

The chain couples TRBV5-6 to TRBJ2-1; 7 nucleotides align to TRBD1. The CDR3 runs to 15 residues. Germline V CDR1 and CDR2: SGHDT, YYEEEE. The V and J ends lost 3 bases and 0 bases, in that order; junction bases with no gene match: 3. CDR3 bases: TGTGCCAGCAGCTCCGGACAGGTCTCCTACAATGAGCAGTTCTTC. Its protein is CASSSGQVSYNEQFF.

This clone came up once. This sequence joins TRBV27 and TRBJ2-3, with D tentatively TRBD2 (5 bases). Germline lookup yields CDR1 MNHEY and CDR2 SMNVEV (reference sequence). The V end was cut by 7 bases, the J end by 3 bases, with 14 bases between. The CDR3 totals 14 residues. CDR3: CASNLGSGTDTQYF. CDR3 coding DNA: TGTGCCAGCAATCTAGGGTCGGGAACAGATACGCAGTATTTT.

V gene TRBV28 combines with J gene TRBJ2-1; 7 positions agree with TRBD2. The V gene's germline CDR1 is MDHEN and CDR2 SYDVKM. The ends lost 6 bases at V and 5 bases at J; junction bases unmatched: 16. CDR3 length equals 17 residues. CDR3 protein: CASRPLGGGRGHNEQFF. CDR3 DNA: TGTGCCAGCAGACCCCTTGGGGGGGGGAGGGGCCACAATGAGCAGTTCTTC.

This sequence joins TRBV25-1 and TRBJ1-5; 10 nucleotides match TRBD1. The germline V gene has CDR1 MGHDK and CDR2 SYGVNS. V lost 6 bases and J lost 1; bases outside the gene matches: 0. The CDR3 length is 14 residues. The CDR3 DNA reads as TGTGCCAGCAGGGGACAGGGGAGCAATCAGCCCCAGCATTTT. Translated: CASRGQGSNQPQHF.

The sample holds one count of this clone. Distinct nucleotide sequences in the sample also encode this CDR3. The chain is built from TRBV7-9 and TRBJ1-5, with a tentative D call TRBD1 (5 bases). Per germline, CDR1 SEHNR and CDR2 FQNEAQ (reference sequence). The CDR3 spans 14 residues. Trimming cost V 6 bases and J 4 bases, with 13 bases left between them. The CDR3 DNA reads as TGTGCCAGCAGTTTGACAGAGCGTAATCAGCCCCAGCATTTT. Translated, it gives CASSLTERNQPQHF.

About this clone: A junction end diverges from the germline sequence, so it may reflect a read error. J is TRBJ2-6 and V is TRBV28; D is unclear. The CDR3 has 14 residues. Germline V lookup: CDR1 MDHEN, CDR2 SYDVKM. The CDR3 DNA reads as TGTGCCAGCAGTTCCACCTCTAGGGCCAACGTCCTGACTTTC. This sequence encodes CASSSTSRANVLTF. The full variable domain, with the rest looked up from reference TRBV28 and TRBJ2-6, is DVKVTQSSRYLVKRTGEKVFLECVQDMDHENMFWYRQDPGLGLRLIYFSYDVKMKEKGDIPEGYSVSREKKERFSLILESASTNQTSMYLCASSSTSRANVLTFGAGSRLTVL.

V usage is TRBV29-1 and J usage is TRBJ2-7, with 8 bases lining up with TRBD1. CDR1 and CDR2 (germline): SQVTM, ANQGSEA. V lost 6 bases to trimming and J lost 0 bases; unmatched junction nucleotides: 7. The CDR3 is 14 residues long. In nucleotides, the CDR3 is TGCAGCGTGAGGGACAGGTTCAGCTCCTACGAGCAGTACTTC. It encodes CSVRDRFSSYEQYF.